At least ten counts were recorded for the clone carrying this T cell receptor (beta chain). This record belongs to a study of kidney transplant recipient with SARS-CoV-2 infection. TCRdb analysed the reads with MiXCR anew, one entry per CDR3 protein. This table has roughly 250,000 distinct CDR3 sequences, under 35% appearing once. Germline V gene sequence: CDR1 LGHDT, CDR2 YNNKEL (reference sequence). The CDR3 sequence is 17 residues long. V lost 3 bases and J 4 bases, leaving 21 bases between the germline ends. The genes are TRBV3-1 and TRBJ1-1, with D unresolved. This sequence was found in a male patient aged 30 to 40 who had COVID-19 and was a kidney transplant recipient. Some T cells may be provided by the graft donor. The sequenced sample was a blood sample, obtained at baseline and on approximately day 120 from a kidney transplant recipient. CDR3 region: CASSHYCPISIRTEAFF. The CDR3 DNA is TGTGCCAGCAGCCACTACTGTCCCATTTCAATTCGCACTGAAGCTTTCTTT.